This T cell receptor beta chain is from a study of cytomegalovirus exposure and HLA in healthy donors. General observations from the study: Altogether, 160 or so TCR beta chains were recorded as cytomegalovirus-associated.

PCR primers comprised 60 Vbeta and 13 Jbeta primers. Clones were sequenced by immunoSEQ multiplex PCR, and TCRdb holds only the in-frame ones, with some missing. The data show some 110,000 clones, about 72% seen once. J lost 2 bases, V lost 3 bases, and 3 bases had no gene match. The CDR3 extends over 16 amino acids. Germline V lookup: CDR1 SGHTA, CDR2 FQGNSA. Of note for this clone: The antigen is unknown.

The study sampled nominally healthy donors, though unrecorded immune exposures were likely. This rearrangement joins TRBV7-2 to TRBJ2-6; 8 nucleotides match TRBD2. Sequencing was carried out using PBMCs. The receptor was derived from a man over 45 in good health and CMV-seropositive. CDR3 in amino acids: CASSFVAGTGANVLTF. CDR3 nucleotide sequence: TGTGCCAGCAGCTTCGTAGCGGGGACTGGGGCCAACGTCCTGACTTTC.